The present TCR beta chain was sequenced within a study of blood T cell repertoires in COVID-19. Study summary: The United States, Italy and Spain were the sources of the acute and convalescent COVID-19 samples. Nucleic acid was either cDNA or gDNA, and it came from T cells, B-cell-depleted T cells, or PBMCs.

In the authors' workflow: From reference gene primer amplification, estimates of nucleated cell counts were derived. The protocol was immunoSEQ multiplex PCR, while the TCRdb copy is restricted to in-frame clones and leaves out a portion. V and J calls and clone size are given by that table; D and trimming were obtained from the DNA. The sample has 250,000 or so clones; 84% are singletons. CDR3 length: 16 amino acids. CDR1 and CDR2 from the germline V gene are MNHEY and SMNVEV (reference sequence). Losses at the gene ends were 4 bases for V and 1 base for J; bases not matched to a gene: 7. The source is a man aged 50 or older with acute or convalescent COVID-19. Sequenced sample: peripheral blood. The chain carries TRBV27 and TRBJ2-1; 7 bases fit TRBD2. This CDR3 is CASSWARGRSYNEQFF. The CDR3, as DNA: TGTGCCAGCAGTTGGGCGCGGGGGAGGTCCTACAATGAGCAGTTCTTC.